This T cell receptor beta chain was sequenced in a study of cytomegalovirus exposure and HLA in healthy donors. The PCR ran on 60 Vbeta and 13 Jbeta primers. Only in-frame clones appear in the TCRdb table, and some are missing; sequencing was by immunoSEQ multiplex PCR. The sample's table shows approximately 93,000 clones. V shed 6 bases and J shed 0 bases, with 12 bases lying between them. Looked up from germline, CDR1 is MNHNS and CDR2 is SASEGT. The CDR3 extends over 15 amino acids. This sequence joins TRBV6-1 and TRBJ1-5; D ambiguous. The clonotype comes from a woman aged 30 to 39 in good health and CMV-seronegative. The sequenced sample consisted of PBMCs. The CDR3 region has the DNA TGTGCCAGCAGGGAACTCACCTATAGCAATCAGCCCCAGCATTTT. This encodes CASRELTYSNQPQHF.